This TCR beta chain derives from a study of spatial heterogeneity in lung cancer. Study-level background: The donors comprised about 70 untreated early-stage non-small cell lung cancer patients. The follow-up PBMC samples were sequenced whenever they were available. The median time to follow-up was approximately 23 months after resection.

Time point denoted: blood at routine non-recurrence follow-up after resection. Tumor, nontumor lung or frozen PBMC supplied whole RNA, sequenced without sorting. Germline values: CDR1 SGHDT, CDR2 YYEEEE. This CDR3 region has 15 residues. V trimming: 3 bases; J trimming: 4 bases; junction bases outside the gene matches: 6. TCRdb reprocessed the 5' RACE reads via MiXCR and lists one record per CDR3 protein. The profile shows 42,000 or so distinct CDR3 sequences, about 10% of them singletons. The rearrangement joins TRBV5-6 to TRBJ2-7; 11 positions match TRBD1. This clonotype was obtained from a female donor with early-stage non-small cell lung cancer. The input for sequencing was PBMCs, taken at follow-up. The CDR3 bases are TGTGCCAGCAGCTCGACGGACAGGGGGCTGTACGAGCAGTACTTC. This translates into CASSSTDRGLYEQYF.